Listed below are T cell receptor beta chains from one sample, sequenced in a study of cytomegalovirus exposure and HLA in healthy donors. Only in-frame clones appear in the TCRdb table, and some are missing; sequencing was by immunoSEQ multiplex PCR. The data contain 140,000 to 150,000 clones, about 80% of them seen just once; the ten biggest clones take up 1.5% to 2%. The sequenced sample consisted of PBMCs. All receptors come from a man aged 40-49 years in good health and CMV-seronegative. The CDR3 runs from the conserved cysteine through the conserved F or W. Size values are once, few and many counts, or a class for expanded clones, and some rows have none.

clone_size j_call v_call cdr3_aa
NA TRBJ2-1 TRBV14 CASSLYVGQGANEQFF
NA TRBJ1-2 TRBV6-6 CASSRTGEGYGYTF
NA TRBJ2-2 TRBV6-5 CASSYGAGRGTGELFF
NA TRBJ2-1 TRBV7-2 CASSWYQGGGDNNEQFF
NA TRBJ2-5 TRBV5-4 CASSWVAGETQYF
NA TRBJ2-1 TRBV7-7 CASSPATGQGYNEQFF
NA TRBJ1-4 TRBV15 CATSRVGTGDEKLFF
NA TRBJ2-3 TRBV29-1 CSTGARDTSSGRPDTQYF
NA TRBJ2-5 TRBV5-8 CASSLIPFRGGRKETQYF
NA TRBJ2-3 TRBV9 CASSVVTMSTDTQYF
few TRBJ2-4 TRBV9 CASSSGLAGVNIQYF
NA TRBJ2-7 TRBV7-6 CASSLVFRDRVNEQYF
NA TRBJ1-1 TRBV6-5 CASSFRDPHTEAFF
NA TRBJ2-2 TRBV25-1 CASSEGGPGELFF
NA TRBJ1-6 TRBV27 CASSLFRGSSYNSPLHF
NA TRBJ2-2 TRBV11-3 CASSSPGLNTGELFF
NA TRBJ2-1 TRBV15 CATSFFETGVRNEQFF
NA TRBJ1-4 TRBV5-1 CASSLGRANEKLFF
NA TRBJ2-3 TRBV5-6 CASSLRTSPDTQYF
NA TRBJ2-2 TRBV30 CAWSLQGTGELFF
NA TRBJ1-1 TRBV2 CASSETPRGSNTEAFF
once TRBJ2-7 TRBV4-1 CASSAAGAREQYF
NA TRBJ1-6 TRBV9 CASSVSGGYPGSNSPLHF
NA TRBJ1-1 TRBV28 CASIESGQLNTEAFF
NA TRBJ1-1 TRBV5-1 CASSPGPGTEAFF
few TRBJ2-1 TRBV9 CASSVGQGGLNEQFF
NA TRBJ2-7 TRBV5-1 CASSLSHRVRGYRPYEQYF
once TRBJ2-2 TRBV7-7 CASSLGLQTGELFF
few TRBJ2-7 TRBV28 CASSFFAGASSYEQYF
NA TRBJ2-1 TRBV28 CASSPSSWGSYNEQFF
NA TRBJ2-2 TRBV2 CASRVSGPGELFF
NA TRBJ1-3 TRBV18 CASSQTERTDSSGNTIYF
NA TRBJ2-3 TRBV9 CASSKPHGGPGDTQYF
NA TRBJ1-1 TRBV19 CASSRGANTEAFF
NA TRBJ1-6 TRBV6-1 CASSVTGESFSPLHF
NA TRBJ1-5 TRBV11-2 CASSWTGGNQPQHF
NA TRBJ2-1 TRBV7-2 CASSLRTGDYNEQFF
NA TRBJ1-2 TRBV4-2 CASSQDRGTGRRYTF
NA TRBJ1-6 TRBV5-6 CASSWRQDYNSPLHF
NA TRBJ1-2 TRBV20-1 CSAGDYGYTF
NA TRBJ2-3 TRBV19 CASSIATGGTDTQYF
once TRBJ2-7 TRBV28 CASSFGGTGGWYEQYF
NA TRBJ2-6 TRBV2 CAWGTGLGANVLTF
NA TRBJ2-7 TRBV6-6 CASSYEGTGGDEQYF
once TRBJ2-7 TRBV7-2 CASSLVGLGSSYEQYF
NA NA TRBV5-8 CASSLDQGYSYEQYF
NA TRBJ1-5 TRBV28 CASLPYSNQPQHF
NA TRBJ2-2 TRBV10-1 CASSGLATGELFF
NA TRBJ2-7 TRBV29-1 CSVEEGDRGSYEQYF
NA TRBJ2-3 TRBV27 CASSSRDTQYF
NA TRBJ2-4 TRBV5-1 CASSLEASGGGILAKNIQYF
NA TRBJ2-3 TRBV23-1 CASSQCVASHPDTQYF
NA NA TRBV5-1 CASSLGDSRGYEQYF